Listed here are 12 T cell receptor beta chains from one sample, sequenced in a study of response to subunit inactivated influenza vaccine. TCRdb re-called the RT-PCR reads through MiXCR, storing one row per CDR3 protein. The sample includes hundreds of thousands of distinct CDR3 sequences, over 9.5% of them seen just once. The starting material was PBMCs from blood, obtained on the day of vaccination. These receptor sequences come from a man between 45 and 60 years old who received an inactivated influenza vaccine.

This clonotype was seen a handful of times. V and J are TRBV5-5 and TRBJ2-3; 9 bases fit TRBD1. In germline, CDR1 is SGHKS, CDR2 YYEKEE (reference sequence). With 4 bases clipped from V and 6 bases from J, the junction kept 9 bases outside the gene matches. The CDR3 runs to 15 residues. The CDR3 spells CASSRLGTGKDTQYF. Written as DNA, the CDR3 is TGTGCCAGCAGCCGGCTAGGGACAGGGAAGGATACGCAGTATTTT.

In its sample, this clonotype was seen a few times. The chain combines TRBV5-6 with TRBJ2-7; D ambiguous. The CDR3 spans 12 residues. V dropped 4 bases and J dropped 3 bases, with 8 bases sitting between them. The germline CDR1 and CDR2 sequences are SGHDT and YYEEEE. CDR3 bases: TGTGCCAGCAGCCTTAGGATCTACGAGCAGTACTTC. Residues: CASSLRIYEQYF.

This clonotype showed up many times. The gene calls are TRBV10-3 and TRBJ2-2; D gene ambiguous. The V end was cut by 4 bases, the J end by 2 bases, with 5 bases between. The germline V gene has CDR1 ENHRY and CDR2 SYGVKD. The length of the CDR3 is 13 residues. The CDR3 spells CAISGANTGELFF. In DNA form, the CDR3 reads TGTGCCATCAGTGGGGCCAACACCGGGGAGCTGTTTTTT.

This clonotype was recorded at least ten times. The genes are TRBV5-1 and TRBJ1-5; D remains ambiguous. This CDR3 is built from 14 residues. The germline V and J ends were trimmed by 4 bases and 3 bases, with 11 bases remaining between them. Germline CDR1 SGHRS, CDR2 YFSETQ. In nucleotides, the CDR3 is TGCGCCAGCAGCCCGACGGGGAACAATCAGCCCCAGCATTTT. Encoded protein: CASSPTGNNQPQHF.

This clonotype showed up just a few times. The chain employs TRBV12-3 or TRBV12-4 and TRBJ2-7, with 7 bases lining up with TRBD2. Trimming cost V 1 base and J 4 bases; bases outside gene matches: 7. This CDR3 comprises 15 residues. CDR3 protein: CASSLGGSAFYEQYF. In DNA form, the CDR3 reads TGTGCCAGCAGTTTAGGCGGGAGCGCTTTTTACGAGCAGTACTTC.

This clonotype has a handful of counts. The chain joins TRBV20-1 to TRBJ2-5; perhaps TRBD2 as D (6 bases). Germline V lookup: CDR1 DFQATT, CDR2 SNEGSKA (reference sequence). V lost 2 bases, J lost 4 bases, and 14 bases lay in between. The CDR3 spans 14 residues. CDR3 nucleotide sequence: TGCAGTGCTAGATCCTGGCCCGGGGGAGAGACCCAGTACTTC. This codes for CSARSWPGGETQYF.

There are a few counts of this clonotype. The chain links TRBV5-6 to TRBJ2-4, with TRBD1 matching over 7 bases. The CDR3 is 13 residues long. Trimming at V came to 3 bases and at J to 6 bases, leaving 3 bases not matched to a gene. Per germline, CDR1 SGHDT and CDR2 YYEEEE. For the CDR3, the DNA is TGTGCCAGCAGCTCCGGGACAGCAAACATTCAGTACTTC. Amino acid sequence: CASSSGTANIQYF.

Only a few counts were recorded for this clonotype. The J gene is TRBJ1-6, the V gene TRBV4-2; 8 nucleotides match TRBD1. Germline trimming cut 4 bases from V and 2 bases from J; bases unmatched to any gene: 4. Germline CDR1 LGHNA, CDR2 YNFKEQ. There are 16 residues in the CDR3. The CDR3, as DNA: TGTGCCAGCAGCCCCGACAGGGGAACCTATAATTCACCCCTCCACTTT. It codes for CASSPDRGTYNSPLHF.

This clonotype has ten or more counts. The chain uses TRBV11-2 and TRBJ2-1, with D maybe TRBD1 (5 bases). Germline CDR1 is SGHAT and CDR2 is FQNNGV. CDR3 length: 17 residues. Trimming pared 2 bases from V and 3 bases from J, leaving 17 bases between. For the CDR3, the DNA is TGTGCCAGCAGCTTACTCGCCGGCAGGGCGAGCTACAATGAGCAGTTCTTC. As protein: CASSLLAGRASYNEQFF.

This clonotype was picked up many times. The chain links TRBV3-1 to TRBJ1-5; perhaps TRBD1 as D (5 bases). V shed 4 bases and J shed 3 bases, with 13 bases lying between them. CDR1 is LGHDT and CDR2 is YNNKEL in the germline V gene (reference sequence). The CDR3 spans 15 residues. The DNA for the CDR3 is TGTGCCAGCAGCCTCCGGGGGGGAACCAATCAGCCCCAGCATTTT. Translated, it gives CASSLRGGTNQPQHF.

This clonotype was recorded many times. The J gene is TRBJ2-2, the V gene TRBV12-3 or TRBV12-4; either TRBD1 or TRBD2 may supply D (6 bases each). This CDR3 region has 16 residues. V dropped 3 bases and J dropped 6 bases, with 17 bases sitting between them. The CDR3, as DNA: TGTGCCAGCAGTTTTGAGGGGGGAAGCGGGTCCGGGGAGCTGTTTTTT. It is translated as CASSFEGGSGSGELFF.

The chain couples TRBV7-2 to TRBJ1-2; D not certain. The germline V gene encodes CDR1 SGHTA and CDR2 FQGNSA. The V end was cut by 4 bases, the J end by 0 bases, with 15 bases between. The CDR3 contains 16 residues. The CDR3 is CASSSSRVLPNYGYTF. The CDR3 nucleotides read TGTGCCAGCAGCTCCAGCCGGGTCCTACCTAACTATGGCTACACCTTC.